These 27 T cell receptor beta chains originate from one sample sequenced in a study of OX40 agonist ivuxolimab in advanced cancers. The library came from the immunoSEQ multiplex PCR assay. TCRdb took this table from immuneACCESS and kept in-frame rearrangements with V and J called. Such tables lack part of the clones; where checked against another copy, unresolved V genes explain under half of the gap, and the rest is unexplained. In all, the sample holds more than 40,000 clones, and around nine tenths of those were seen once. Roughly 8% of the sample is taken by the ten largest. This specimen was CD4+ or CD8+ T cells sorted from blood, taken in a trial of the OX40 agonist ivuxolimab. The receptors originated from an adult with an advanced solid tumor such as melanoma, head and neck, liver or kidney cancer.

Here the CDR3 DNA reads TGTGCCACCAGCAGAGACGGTCGGGGTAGTCAGCCCCAGCATTTT. It encodes CATSRDGRGSQPQHF. J is TRBJ1-5 and V is TRBV15; D remains unclear. Per the germline V gene, CDR1 is LNHNV and CDR2 is YYDKDF (reference sequence). Trimming pared 0 bases from V and 6 bases from J, leaving 12 bases between. The CDR3 extends over 15 amino acids.

The chain carries TRBV15 and TRBJ1-3, with D possibly matching TRBD1 (5 bases). In germline, CDR1 is LNHNV, CDR2 YYDKDF (reference sequence). The CDR3 is 14 amino acids. V was cut by 6 bases and J by 4 bases, with 13 bases left in between. CDR3 coding DNA: TGTGCCACCAGAGTGAGGGGTGGCGGAAACACCATATATTTT. Translated, it gives CATRVRGGGNTIYF.

The chain carries TRBV6-5 and TRBJ2-7; the D gene is possibly TRBD2 (6 bases). The CDR3 runs 14 residues. Per the germline V gene, CDR1 is MNHEY and CDR2 is SVGAGI. The V gene lost 5 bases and the J gene lost 5 bases, with 16 bases spanning the gap. The CDR3 region has the DNA TGTGCCAGCAGTAGGAAGGAGGGGAAGGACGAGCAGTACTTC. Its protein is CASSRKEGKDEQYF.

This clone was detected a few times. The chain is built from TRBV5-1 and TRBJ1-3; D is uncertain. Between the trimmed V and J ends, which lost 0 bases and 0 bases, there was a span of 4 bases. Germline V lookup: CDR1 SGHRS, CDR2 YFSETQ. The CDR3 has 14 residues. CDR3 in amino acids: CASSLGDSGNTIYF. CDR3 DNA: TGCGCCAGCAGCTTGGGTGACTCTGGAAACACCATATATTTT.

J is TRBJ1-2 and V is TRBV5-1; D not resolved. The germline V and J ends were trimmed by 2 bases and 3 bases, with 5 bases remaining between them. Germline V gives CDR1 SGHRS, CDR2 YFSETQ. The CDR3 is made up of 12 amino acids. CDR3 sequence: CASSLGDYGYTF. In nucleotides, the CDR3 is TGCGCCAGCAGCTTAGGAGACTATGGCTACACCTTC.

The rearrangement joins TRBV28 to TRBJ2-1; D perhaps matches TRBD1 (7 bases). This CDR3 has 14 residues. Trimming took off 7 bases at V and 6 bases at J, with 16 bases between the two ends. Germline V CDR1 and CDR2: MDHEN, SYDVKM. The CDR3 coding sequence is TGTGCCAGCACACCAGGGGGGACGACCAATGAGCAGTTCTTC. It specifies CASTPGGTTNEQFF.

This chain links TRBV11-2 with TRBJ1-1; D ambiguous. CDR1 is SGHAT, CDR2 FQNNGV, per germline. Deletions cut 1 base from V and 1 base from J, with 7 bases between. The CDR3 is 14 residues long. CDR3 protein: CASSLAYTNTEAFF. For the CDR3, the DNA is TGTGCCAGCAGCTTAGCTTACACGAACACTGAAGCTTTCTTT.

CDR3: CASSYPTGGLGIQYF. CDR3 nucleotides: TGTGCCAGCAGTTACCCGACAGGGGGGTTAGGCATTCAGTACTTC. The V and J genes are TRBV6-6 and TRBJ2-4, with 9 bases lining up with TRBD1. The CDR3 has 15 residues. The germline gives CDR1 MNHNY, CDR2 SVGAGI (reference sequence). V lost 2 bases, J lost 9 bases, and 8 bases stayed unmatched.

The gene calls are TRBV4-3 and TRBJ2-1; 7 bases line up with TRBD1. Unmatched junction bases numbered 1, after V lost 0 bases and J lost 8 bases. This CDR3 contains 13 residues. Germline CDR1 LGHNA, CDR2 YSLEER. The CDR3 region is CASSQEGGDEQFF. The CDR3 coding sequence is TGCGCCAGCAGCCAAGAAGGGGGCGATGAGCAGTTCTTC.

V gene TRBV7-2 combines with J gene TRBJ2-3; TRBD2 agrees at 11 bases. The trim removed 2 bases at V and 7 bases at J, leaving 11 bases unmatched. Germline CDR1 is SGHTA and CDR2 is FQGNSA. The CDR3 is 17 amino acids. The CDR3 DNA is TGTGCCAGCAGCTTACTAGCGGGAGGAAGGGGTGGAAATACGCAGTATTTT. Encoded protein: CASSLLAGGRGGNTQYF. Looking up the rest from reference TRBV7-2 and TRBJ2-3 gives the full variable domain: GAGVSQSPSNKVTEKGKDVELRCDPISGHTALYWYRQSLGQGLEFLIYFQGNSAPDKSGLPSDRFSAERTGGSVSTLTIQRTQQEDSAVYLCASSLLAGGRGGNTQYFGPGTRLTVL.

This chain links TRBV7-2 with TRBJ2-5; 11 bases map to TRBD2. There are 16 residues in the CDR3. V shed 5 bases, J shed 5 bases, and the junction held 10 bases outside the gene matches. Germline-derived CDR1 and CDR2 are SGHTA and FQGNSA. The DNA of the CDR3 is TGTGCCAGCAGCCTCCGACTAGCGGGGTTGGGGGAGACCCAGTACTTC. It encodes CASSLRLAGLGETQYF.

Comment on this clone: Other DNA sequences in this specimen translate into the identical CDR3. This chain links TRBV10-3 with TRBJ1-2; TRBD1 is a possible D gene (5 bases). CDR3 length: 13 residues. The V gene's germline CDR1 is ENHRY and CDR2 SYGVKD. Trimming cost V 6 bases and J 0 bases, with 8 bases left between them. CDR3 bases: TGTGCCATCAGAGGACATACTAACTATGGCTACACCTTC. It encodes CAIRGHTNYGYTF.

This chain links TRBV27 with TRBJ2-2, with TRBD2 matching 8 bases. Losses at the gene ends were 4 bases for V and 5 bases for J; bases not matched to a gene: 9. Germline CDR1 reads MNHEY; CDR2 reads SMNVEV (reference sequence). This CDR3 region has 16 residues. The CDR3 sequence: CASSWGAGGLTGELFF. In nucleotides, the CDR3 is TGTGCCAGCAGTTGGGGCGCGGGAGGTTTGACCGGGGAGCTGTTTTTT.

The chain carries TRBV19 and TRBJ1-1; D gene ambiguous. This CDR3 region has 14 residues. Trimming shortened V by 7 bases and J by 0 bases, and 12 bases separated the two germline ends. Germline assignment: CDR1 LNHDA and CDR2 SQIVND (reference sequence). The CDR3 nucleotides read TGTGCCAGTAACCAGGAACACTTGAACACTGAAGCTTTCTTT. Its translation is CASNQEHLNTEAFF. The full variable domain, with the rest looked up from reference TRBV19 and TRBJ1-1, is DGGITQSPKYLFRKEGQNVTLSCEQNLNHDAMYWYRQDPGQGLRLIYYSQIVNDFQKGDIAEGYSVSREKKESFPLTVTSAQKNPTAFYLCASNQEHLNTEAFFGQGTRLTVV.

The chain couples TRBV7-2 to TRBJ2-5; tentative D call: TRBD2 (5 bases). CDR3 length equals 16 residues. V lost 5 bases to trimming and J lost 9 bases, with 25 bases between them. Germline V gene sequence: CDR1 SGHTA, CDR2 FQGNSA. CDR3: CASSGLSTGLWLAQYF. The DNA of the CDR3 is TGTGCCAGCAGCGGACTTTCGACCGGGTTATGGTTGGCCCAGTACTTC.

The chain carries TRBV9 and TRBJ1-6; 9 bases align to TRBD1. This CDR3 has 17 residues. The germline V gene encodes CDR1 SGDLS and CDR2 YYNGEE. The V segment lost 3 bases and the J segment 5 bases; nucleotides outside the gene matches: 9. As DNA, the CDR3 is TGTGCCAGCAGCGAGGGGACAGGGAGGTTGAATAATTCACCCCTCCACTTT. It is translated as CASSEGTGRLNNSPLHF.

The rearrangement links TRBV4-3 to TRBJ2-7; D perhaps matches TRBD2 (8 bases). The germline V gene encodes CDR1 LGHNA and CDR2 YSLEER. The V gene lost 3 bases and the J gene lost 6 bases, with 21 bases spanning the gap. The CDR3 spans 16 residues. CDR3 nucleotide sequence: TGCGCCAGCAGCCACCAACAGGGGCGGGAGGCCAGCGAGCAGTACTTC. Amino acids: CASSHQQGREASEQYF.

This chain joins TRBV5-6 and TRBJ1-1, with 12 bases lining up with TRBD1. Germline lookup yields CDR1 SGHDT and CDR2 YYEEEE. This CDR3 has 16 amino acids. V gave up 0 bases and J gave up 4 bases; unmatched junction bases: 4. CDR3 bases: TGTGCCAGCAGCTTGGAGGGACAGGGGGCGAGCACTGAAGCTTTCTTT. Amino acid sequence: CASSLEGQGASTEAFF.

The rearrangement joins TRBV7-9 to TRBJ1-4, with 8 positions matching TRBD1. Germline CDR1 is SEHNR and CDR2 is FQNEAQ (reference sequence). After removal of 5 bases from V and 5 bases from J, the junction contained 4 bases not matched to a gene. This CDR3 region has 14 residues. The CDR3 DNA follows: TGTGCCAGCAGCCCTCAGGGGGCCAATGAAAAACTGTTTTTT. Protein product: CASSPQGANEKLFF.

This chain connects TRBV10-3 to TRBJ1-3; TRBD1 matches 8 bases. Germline values: CDR1 ENHRY, CDR2 SYGVKD. This CDR3 spans 15 amino acids. J gave up 4 bases and V 4 bases, and 6 bases lay outside the gene matches. This CDR3 reads CAISAGTGDGNTIYF. In DNA, the CDR3 is TGTGCCATCAGTGCCGGGACAGGTGACGGAAACACCATATATTTT.

A few counts support this clone. CDR3 sequence: CASSRTVDSGNTIYF. The CDR3 DNA reads as TGTGCCAGCAGTCGGACGGTAGACTCTGGAAACACCATATATTTT. V gene TRBV6-5 combines with J gene TRBJ1-3; D unresolved. This CDR3 comprises 15 residues. The V end lost 5 bases, the J end lost 0 bases, and 11 bases lay between the germline ends. Per germline, CDR1 MNHEY and CDR2 SVGAGI.

The rearrangement links TRBV10-3 to TRBJ1-1; D is perhaps TRBD1 (5 bases). This CDR3 spans 13 amino acids. The V and J ends lost 3 bases and 6 bases respectively, with 11 bases between them. Germline-derived CDR1 and CDR2 are ENHRY and SYGVKD. CDR3 in amino acids: CAISDLTGPEAFF. As DNA, the CDR3 is TGTGCCATCAGTGACCTAACGGGGCCTGAAGCTTTCTTT.

The genes are TRBV5-1 and TRBJ2-7; D is unclear. This CDR3 contains 14 residues. Germline CDR1 is SGHRS and CDR2 is YFSETQ. V was shortened by 0 bases and J by 2 bases, with 9 bases between the two germline ends. In DNA form, the CDR3 reads TGCGCCAGCAGCTTGGATCGGCAGGCCTACGAGCAGTACTTC. Encoded protein: CASSLDRQAYEQYF. The full variable domain, in which reference TRBV5-1 and TRBJ2-7 provide the parts outside the CDR3, is KAGVTQTPRYLIKTRGQQVTLSCSPISGHRSVSWYQQTPGQGLQFLFEYFSETQRNKGNFPGRFSGRQFSNSRSEMNVSTLELGDSALYLCASSLDRQAYEQYFGPGTRLTVT.

This rearrangement joins TRBV11-2 to TRBJ1-6; tentatively, D is TRBD1 (5 bases). V was clipped by 7 bases and J by 2 bases, with 12 bases between them. Looked up from germline, CDR1 is SGHAT and CDR2 is FQNNGV. CDR3 length equals 15 residues. The CDR3 sequence: CASTQGSAYNSPLHF. The DNA of the CDR3 is TGTGCCAGCACCCAGGGTTCTGCCTATAATTCACCCCTCCACTTT. Together with reference TRBV11-2 and TRBJ1-6, the CDR3 gives the full variable domain: EAGVAQSPRYKIIEKRQSVAFWCNPISGHATLYWYQQILGQGPKLLIQFQNNGVVDDSQLPKDRFSAERLKGVDSTLKIQPAKLEDSAVYLCASTQGSAYNSPLHFGNGTRLTVT.

The chain uses TRBV10-3 and TRBJ1-4; TRBD1 matches at 8 bases. The CDR3 covers 15 residues. Looked up from germline, CDR1 is ENHRY and CDR2 is SYGVKD. Losses at the gene ends were 5 bases for V and 5 bases for J; bases not matched to a gene: 7. The CDR3 loop is CAISRTDRENEKLFF. The CDR3 DNA sequence: TGTGCCATCAGTCGAACGGACAGGGAAAATGAAAAACTGTTTTTT.

The chain carries TRBV6-5 and TRBJ1-2; D is possibly TRBD1 (5 bases). Between the trimmed V and J ends, which lost 4 bases and 4 bases, there was a span of 19 bases. The CDR3 is made up of 16 amino acids. CDR1 MNHEY and CDR2 SVGAGI come from the germline V gene. The CDR3 nucleotides are TGTGCCAGCAGTTCCCCGCCTTTTCAGGGCGTCTATGGCTACACCTTC. Translating it yields CASSSPPFQGVYGYTF.

This rearrangement joins TRBV7-6 to TRBJ2-3; D may be TRBD1 or TRBD2 (5 bases each). V lost 5 bases and J lost 0, with 21 bases in between. The CDR3 spans 18 residues. Germline V lookup: CDR1 SGHVS, CDR2 FNYEAQ. The DNA of the CDR3 is TGTGCCAGCAGCCAAAGACAGCCCGGGGCACCAAGCACAGATACGCAGTATTTT. Residues: CASSQRQPGAPSTDTQYF.